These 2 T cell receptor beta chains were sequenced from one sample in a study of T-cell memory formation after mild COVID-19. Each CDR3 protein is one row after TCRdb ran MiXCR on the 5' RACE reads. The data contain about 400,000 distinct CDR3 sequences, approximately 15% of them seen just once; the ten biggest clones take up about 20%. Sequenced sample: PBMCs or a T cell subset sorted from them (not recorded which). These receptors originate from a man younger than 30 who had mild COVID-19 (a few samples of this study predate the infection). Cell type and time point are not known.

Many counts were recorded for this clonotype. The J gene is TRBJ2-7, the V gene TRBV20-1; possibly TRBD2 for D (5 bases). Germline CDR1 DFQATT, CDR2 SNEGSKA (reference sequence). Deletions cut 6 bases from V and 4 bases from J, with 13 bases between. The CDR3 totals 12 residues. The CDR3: CSAEGSGYEQYV. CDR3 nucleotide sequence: TGCAGTGCCGAGGGTTCCGGGTACGAGCAGTACGTC.

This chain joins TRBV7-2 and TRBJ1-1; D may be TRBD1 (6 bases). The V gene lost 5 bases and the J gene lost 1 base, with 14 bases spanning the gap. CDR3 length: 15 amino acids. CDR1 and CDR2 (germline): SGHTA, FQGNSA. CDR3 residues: CASSLFRGPNTEAFF. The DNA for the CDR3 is TGTGCCAGCAGCCTCTTTCGGGGGCCGAACACTGAAGCTTTCTTT.